These 26 T cell receptor beta chains originate from one sample sequenced in a study of sequential checkpoint blockade in melanoma. Measured with immunoSEQ multiplex PCR; TCRdb has only the in-frame clones, and not every one. The sample carries 4,500 to 6,000 clones, over 60% recorded once. Treatment: randomized to nivolumab then ipilimumab (arm A) or the reverse (arm B). Sequencing was performed on CD8+ T cells sorted from blood (inferred from file names), taken from a patient given nivolumab and ipilimumab in sequence. These receptor sequences come from a human donor with melanoma.

This clone appeared a few times. The chain couples TRBV6-5 to TRBJ2-3, with 16 bases aligning to TRBD2. The CDR3 extends over 15 amino acids. Losses at the gene ends were 5 bases for V and 4 bases for J; bases not matched to a gene: 0. The germline V gene encodes CDR1 MNHEY and CDR2 SVGAGI. CDR3 in DNA: TGTGCCAGCAGTGGGACTAGCGGGGGGGCAGATACGCAGTATTTT. Encoded protein: CASSGTSGGADTQYF.

This chain links TRBV7-3 with TRBJ2-7; perhaps TRBD2 as D (5 bases). The CDR3 is made up of 13 amino acids. The germline V gene has CDR1 SGHTA and CDR2 FQGTGA. Trimming shortened V by 6 bases and J by 0 bases, and 9 bases separated the two germline ends. The CDR3 loop reads CASRDGLSYEQYF. CDR3 in DNA: TGTGCCAGCAGGGACGGACTCTCCTACGAGCAGTACTTC.

The J gene is TRBJ2-7, the V gene TRBV29-1; D uncertain. The CDR3 sequence is 12 residues long. The V end was cut by 6 bases, the J end by 2 bases, with 11 bases between. Germline CDR1 SQVTM, CDR2 ANQGSEA. In DNA, the CDR3 is TGCAGCGTCGAGGTTTCCCCCTACGAGCAGTACTTC. Translation gives CSVEVSPYEQYF.

The chain joins TRBV19 to TRBJ2-3; possibly TRBD1 for D (6 bases). Germline loops: CDR1 LNHDA, CDR2 SQIVND (reference sequence). This CDR3 spans 16 amino acids. Between the trimmed V and J ends, which lost 4 bases and 2 bases, there was a span of 16 bases. The CDR3 spells CASSTWPTGITDTQYF. Here the CDR3 DNA reads TGTGCCAGTAGTACCTGGCCGACAGGTATCACAGATACGCAGTATTTT.

The J gene is TRBJ2-7, the V gene TRBV28, with TRBD2 identical over 12 bases. Judging by the DNA end, TRBJ2-5 fits better; the J call may be wrong. Germline V CDR1 and CDR2: MDHEN, SYDVKM. This CDR3 has 16 amino acids. The CDR3 is CASSLSLAGGWETQYF. CDR3 DNA: TGTGCCAGCAGTTTATCCCTAGCGGGAGGGTGGGAGACCCAGTACTTC.

The rearrangement joins TRBV5-1 to TRBJ1-2, with no clear D. Looked up from germline, CDR1 is SGHRS and CDR2 is YFSETQ. Trimming pared 2 bases from V and 6 bases from J, leaving 17 bases between. The CDR3 consists of 15 residues. The CDR3 coding sequence is TGCGCCAGCAGCTTTAATACGGGGTTGTTTGATGGCTACACCTTC. Protein: CASSFNTGLFDGYTF.

The rearrangement links TRBV6-1 to TRBJ2-7, with 7 bases aligning to TRBD1. Germline V gene sequence: CDR1 MNHNS, CDR2 SASEGT. This CDR3 has 15 residues. V dropped 1 base and J dropped 7; count of bases not matched to a gene: 10. CDR3 coding DNA: TGTGCCAGCAGTGAAGAGCAGACAGGGTATCGGGAGCAGTACTTC. Amino acids: CASSEEQTGYREQYF.

The gene calls are TRBV28 and TRBJ1-4, with no clear D. Germline lookup yields CDR1 MDHEN and CDR2 SYDVKM. This CDR3 is 15 amino acids long. The V end was cut by 1 base, the J end by 6 bases, with 12 bases between. This chain's CDR3 is CASSLSGSTYEKLFF. The CDR3 region has the DNA TGTGCCAGCAGTTTATCGGGGTCCACATATGAAAAACTGTTTTTT.

The genes are TRBV19 and TRBJ2-2; 12 nucleotides match TRBD2. This CDR3 contains 19 residues. Trimming cost V 5 bases and J 1 base; bases outside gene matches: 11. CDR1 and CDR2 from the germline V gene are LNHDA and SQIVND (reference sequence). In DNA form, the CDR3 reads TGTGCCAGTAGTGCCCCGACTAGCGGGAGCCTCTGGAACACCGGGGAGCTGTTTTTT. Protein: CASSAPTSGSLWNTGELFF.

The CDR3 nucleotides are TGTGCCAGCAGTCATAGCGGGATATCCTACAATGAGCAGTTCTTC. This encodes CASSHSGISYNEQFF. The chain couples TRBV11-3 to TRBJ2-1, with TRBD2 identical over 8 bases. Germline V gene sequence: CDR1 SGHNT, CDR2 YENEEA. V was pared by 6 bases and J by 1 base, with 5 bases of the junction left unmatched. The CDR3 spans 15 residues.

This clone occurred a few times. The chain links TRBV6-4 to TRBJ2-3; TRBD1 matches 10 bases. The CDR3 consists of 15 residues. J was trimmed by 4 bases and V by 0 bases; bases with no gene match: 1. Germline V gene data show CDR1 as MRHNA and CDR2 as SNTAGT. CDR3 loop: CASSDSTGGADTQYF. The CDR3 coding sequence is TGTGCCAGCAGTGACTCGACAGGGGGCGCAGATACGCAGTATTTT.

The chain employs TRBV6-4 and TRBJ2-2; D is unclear. The CDR3 has 14 residues. Trimming shortened V by 3 bases and J by 4 bases, and 9 bases separated the two germline ends. Germline assignment: CDR1 MRHNA and CDR2 SNTAGT. The CDR3 DNA reads TGTGCCAGCAGTGAGAGAGGTTCCACCGGGGAGCTGTTTTTT. This codes for CASSERGSTGELFF.

The chain is built from TRBV10-1 and TRBJ2-6; 8 nucleotides match TRBD2. From germline, CDR1 is WNHNN and CDR2 SYGVQD (reference sequence). The CDR3 is 18 amino acids. The J segment lost 1 base and the V segment lost 1 base, leaving 6 bases of the junction unmatched. Written as DNA, the CDR3 is TGCGCCAGCAGTGAGTATCCAGCGGGAGCTTCTGGGGCCAACGTCCTGACTTTC. This sequence encodes CASSEYPAGASGANVLTF.

V gene TRBV27 combines with J gene TRBJ2-7, with 9 nucleotides matching TRBD1. The CDR3 contains 15 residues. With 4 bases clipped from V and 2 bases from J, the junction kept 6 bases outside the gene matches. Germline CDR1 reads MNHEY; CDR2 reads SMNVEV (reference sequence). The DNA of the CDR3 is TGTGCCAGCAGTTCGCCGGGACAGGGAACCTACGAGCAGTACTTC. Its protein product is CASSSPGQGTYEQYF.

The rearrangement joins TRBV28 to TRBJ2-1, with TRBD2 matching 14 bases. The J segment lost 7 bases and the V segment lost 5 bases, leaving 7 bases of the junction unmatched. CDR1 MDHEN and CDR2 SYDVKM come from the germline V gene. The CDR3 contains 16 residues. CDR3 protein: CASSTPGTSGRNEQFF. DNA of the CDR3: TGTGCCAGCAGTACCCCCGGGACTAGCGGGAGAAATGAGCAGTTCTTC.

This clone has just a few counts. Distinct nucleotide sequences in the sample also encode this CDR3. This chain joins TRBV6-4 and TRBJ2-1; 13 bases agree with TRBD2. This CDR3 region has 15 residues. The trim removed 4 bases at V and 4 bases at J, leaving 1 base unmatched. Germline assignment: CDR1 MRHNA and CDR2 SNTAGT. The CDR3 sequence: CASSGTSGSYNEQFF. As DNA, the CDR3 is TGTGCCAGCAGTGGGACTAGCGGGAGTTACAATGAGCAGTTCTTC.

This clone was detected a few times. The CDR3 DNA is TGTGCCAGCAGTGAAAAGGTAGCGGGACCCTACGAGCAGTACTTC. This sequence encodes CASSEKVAGPYEQYF. The V gene is TRBV6-1, the J gene TRBJ2-7; the match to TRBD2 covers 8 bases. Germline V gene lookup returns CDR1 MNHNS and CDR2 SASEGT. V dropped 2 bases and J dropped 2; count of bases not matched to a gene: 5. CDR3 length: 15 residues.

This clone was counted a single time. V is TRBV27 and J is TRBJ1-2; D gene ambiguous. The germline V gene has CDR1 MNHEY and CDR2 SMNVEV (reference sequence). Trimming stripped 2 bases from V and 0 bases from J, with 4 bases between. The CDR3 spans 13 residues. CDR3 sequence: CASSLTTNYGYTF. The CDR3 DNA follows: TGTGCCAGCAGTTTAACTACTAACTATGGCTACACCTTC.

The chain has TRBV15 and TRBJ2-2; maybe TRBD2 (5 bases). Trimming removed 1 base at V and 1 base at J, with 13 bases between. Germline assignment: CDR1 LNHNV and CDR2 YYDKDF (reference sequence). The CDR3 has 17 residues. The CDR3 sequence is CATSRALGEGNTGELFF. CDR3 sequence (DNA): TGTGCCACCAGCAGAGCCCTGGGAGAGGGGAACACCGGGGAGCTGTTTTTT.

Comments on this clone: An end of the junction differs from the germline gene, which may be a read error. The same CDR3 is also encoded by other DNA sequences in this sample. The chain couples TRBV7-2 to TRBJ1-4; 7 nucleotides agree with TRBD1. The CDR3 has 16 residues. Germline V gives CDR1 SGHTA, CDR2 FQGNSA. DNA for the CDR3: TGTGCCAGCAGCCCTGGGACAGTTGCAACTAATGAAAAATTGTTTTTT. This sequence encodes CASSPGTVATNEKLFF.

This clone has only a few counts. V is TRBV19 and J is TRBJ1-3; unclear D gene. The V end was cut by 3 bases, the J end by 4 bases, with 7 bases between. This CDR3 contains 13 residues. CDR1 LNHDA and CDR2 SQIVND come from the germline V gene (reference sequence). The CDR3 nucleotides read TGTGCCAGTAGTATTTCGGGAGGAAACACCATATATTTT. It specifies CASSISGGNTIYF.

The chain joins TRBV4-1 to TRBJ2-7, with D maybe TRBD2 (5 bases). The V and J ends lost 1 base and 0 bases respectively, with 10 bases between them. Germline assignment: CDR1 MGHRA and CDR2 YSYEKL. The CDR3 runs 15 residues. CDR3: CASSQVRGSSYEQYF. The CDR3 DNA reads TGCGCCAGCAGCCAAGTTCGGGGAAGCTCCTACGAGCAGTACTTC.

V is TRBV19 and J is TRBJ1-5; 10 nucleotides agree with TRBD1. This CDR3 comprises 15 residues. V gave up 7 bases and J gave up 2 bases; unmatched junction bases: 5. Germline CDR1 is LNHDA and CDR2 is SQIVND (reference sequence). The CDR3 reads CASTDRGLGNQPQHF. The CDR3 nucleotides are TGTGCCAGTACCGACAGGGGGCTTGGCAATCAGCCCCAGCATTTT.

The chain uses TRBV28 and TRBJ1-1; TRBD1 is a possible D gene (5 bases). CDR3 length: 13 residues. Germline V gene sequence: CDR1 MDHEN, CDR2 SYDVKM. Trimming took 3 bases from V and 4 from J, leaving 9 bases between them. The CDR3 sequence: CASSFRQGTEAFF. The DNA for the CDR3 is TGTGCCAGCAGTTTTCGGCAGGGCACTGAAGCTTTCTTT.

This clone occurred a few times. Since a far larger clone is one base different, this is likely a read error. The chain uses TRBV7-5 and TRBJ1-2; the table calls TRBD1, which could not be checked here. TRBV7-5 is labeled a pseudogene. This CDR3 region has 13 residues. The CDR3 coding sequence is TGTGCCAGCAGCTTGGCAGGGGGCTGGGGCTACACCTTC. Residues: CASSLAGGWGYTF.

The chain is built from TRBV2 and TRBJ1-2, with 8 bases fitting TRBD1. The CDR3 extends over 13 amino acids. J gave up 1 base and V 9 bases, and 4 bases lay outside the gene matches. Germline CDR1 SNHLY, CDR2 FYNNEI. Written as DNA, the CDR3 is TGTGCCAGTTCGGACAGGGTTAACTATGGCTACACCTTC. This translates into CASSDRVNYGYTF.